This T cell receptor beta chain came from a study of shared clonotypes between healthy human individuals. Germline V gene lookup returns CDR1 SGHTA and CDR2 FQGNSA. The CDR3 covers 14 residues. V dropped 5 bases and J dropped 0 bases, with 10 bases sitting between them. With regard to this clone: The antigen is undetermined.

Broader study findings: Generally, naive subsets (rather than memory subsets) showed larger estimated richness. Despite large depth, rarefaction showed incomplete sorted-subset sequencing. Between a few donors, naive CD4 clonotypes were shared at a level of roughly 5.5%.

Sequencing was performed with immunoSEQ multiplex PCR; in TCRdb, only in-frame clones are kept and a portion is missing. The data contain roughly 1,500,000 clones, around 98% of them singletons. The sequenced sample was naive CD4+ T cells sorted from blood. Documented subset: CD45RA+ positively selected. This TCR derives from a young man in good health. The chain couples TRBV7-2 to TRBJ1-1; D gene unclear. Written as DNA, the CDR3 is TGTGCCAGCAGCAAACTTGTCTTGAACACTGAAGCTTTCTTT. Its translation: CASSKLVLNTEAFF.